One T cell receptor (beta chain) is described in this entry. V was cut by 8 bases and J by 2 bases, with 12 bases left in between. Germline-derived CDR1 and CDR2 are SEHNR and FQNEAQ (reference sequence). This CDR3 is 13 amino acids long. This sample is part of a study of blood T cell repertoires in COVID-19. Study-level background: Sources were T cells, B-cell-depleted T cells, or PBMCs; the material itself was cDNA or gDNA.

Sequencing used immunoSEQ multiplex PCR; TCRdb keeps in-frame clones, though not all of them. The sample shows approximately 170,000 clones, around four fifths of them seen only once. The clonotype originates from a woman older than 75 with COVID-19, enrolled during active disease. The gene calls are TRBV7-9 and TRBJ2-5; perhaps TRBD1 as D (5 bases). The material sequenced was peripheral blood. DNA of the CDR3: TGTGCCAGCCGGTTTGCAGGGCAAGAGACCCAGTACTTC. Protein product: CASRFAGQETQYF.